The clone carrying this TCR beta chain is a singleton in its sample. The entry originates in a study of T cell changes during pregnancy in multiple sclerosis. Measured with immunoSEQ multiplex PCR; TCRdb has only the in-frame clones, and not every one. The sample has tens of thousands of clones; 85% to 95% are singletons. Germline CDR1 reads MGHRA; CDR2 reads YSYEKL. The CDR3 runs 13 residues. The V end lost 2 bases, the J end lost 10 bases, and 14 bases lay between the germline ends. The starting material was peripheral blood, obtained in the third trimester of pregnancy. The source is a female donor in good health, enrolled as a control in a pregnancy study. The chain is built from TRBV4-1 and TRBJ1-1, with D possibly TRBD1 on 6 matching bases. CDR3 DNA sequence: TGCGCCAGCAGCCAAACAGGGAAATTGGGAGCTTTCTTT. Protein product: CASSQTGKLGAFF.